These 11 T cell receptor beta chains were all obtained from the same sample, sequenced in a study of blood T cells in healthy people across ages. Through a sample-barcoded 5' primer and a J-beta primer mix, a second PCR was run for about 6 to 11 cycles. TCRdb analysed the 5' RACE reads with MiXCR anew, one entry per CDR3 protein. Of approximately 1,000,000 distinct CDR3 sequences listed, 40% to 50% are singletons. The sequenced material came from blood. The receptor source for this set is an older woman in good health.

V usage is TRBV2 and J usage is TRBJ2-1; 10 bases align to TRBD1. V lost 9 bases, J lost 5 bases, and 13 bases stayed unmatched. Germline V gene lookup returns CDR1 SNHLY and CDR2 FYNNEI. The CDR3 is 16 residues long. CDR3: CARGSRGQGTDNEQFF. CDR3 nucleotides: TGTGCCAGGGGGTCGAGGGGACAGGGGACCGACAATGAGCAGTTCTTC.

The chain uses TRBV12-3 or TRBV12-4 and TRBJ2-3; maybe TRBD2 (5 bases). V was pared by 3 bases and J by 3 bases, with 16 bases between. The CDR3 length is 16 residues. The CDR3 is CASSFVGARGTDTQYF. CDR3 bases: TGTGCCAGCAGTTTCGTGGGAGCCCGCGGGACAGATACGCAGTATTTT.

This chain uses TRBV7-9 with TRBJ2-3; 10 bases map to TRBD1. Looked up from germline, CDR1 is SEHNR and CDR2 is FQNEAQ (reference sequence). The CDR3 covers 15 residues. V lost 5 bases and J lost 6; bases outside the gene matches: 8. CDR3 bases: TGTGCCAGCAGCCACCGGGACAGGGGATTGGATACGCAGTATTTT. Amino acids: CASSHRDRGLDTQYF.

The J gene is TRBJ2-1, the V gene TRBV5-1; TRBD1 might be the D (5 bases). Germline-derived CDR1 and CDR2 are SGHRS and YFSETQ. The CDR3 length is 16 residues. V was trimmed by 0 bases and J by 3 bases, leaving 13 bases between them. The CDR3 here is CASSLVGQENYNEQFF. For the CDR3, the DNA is TGCGCCAGCAGCTTGGTGGGGCAGGAGAACTACAATGAGCAGTTCTTC. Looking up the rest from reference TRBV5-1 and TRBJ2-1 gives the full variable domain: KAGVTQTPRYLIKTRGQQVTLSCSPISGHRSVSWYQQTPGQGLQFLFEYFSETQRNKGNFPGRFSGRQFSNSRSEMNVSTLELGDSALYLCASSLVGQENYNEQFFGPGTRLTVL.

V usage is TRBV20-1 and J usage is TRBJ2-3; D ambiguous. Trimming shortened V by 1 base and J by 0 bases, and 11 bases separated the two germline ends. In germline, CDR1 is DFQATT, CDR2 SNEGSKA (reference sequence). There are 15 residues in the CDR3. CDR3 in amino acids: CSARGSRQSTDTQYF. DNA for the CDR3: TGCAGTGCTAGAGGGTCTAGGCAAAGCACAGATACGCAGTATTTT.

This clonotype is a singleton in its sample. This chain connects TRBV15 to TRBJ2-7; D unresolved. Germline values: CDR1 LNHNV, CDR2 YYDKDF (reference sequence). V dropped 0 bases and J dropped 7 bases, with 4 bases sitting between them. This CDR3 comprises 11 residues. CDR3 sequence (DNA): TGTGCCACCAGCAGAGATGCGGAGCAGTACTTC. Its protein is CATSRDAEQYF.

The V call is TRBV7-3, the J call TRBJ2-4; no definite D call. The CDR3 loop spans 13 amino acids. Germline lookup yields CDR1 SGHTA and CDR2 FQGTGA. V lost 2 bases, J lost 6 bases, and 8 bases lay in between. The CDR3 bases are TGTGCCAGCAGCTTACAGCCCGGAAACATTCAGTACTTC. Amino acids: CASSLQPGNIQYF.

Written as DNA, the CDR3 is TGCAGCGTTGAAAAGGGACTAGCGGCCAACAATGAGCAGTTCTTC. Protein product: CSVEKGLAANNEQFF. The chain has TRBV29-1 and TRBJ2-1, with 11 bases that match TRBD2. Germline V gives CDR1 SQVTM, CDR2 ANQGSEA. The CDR3 runs 15 residues. V lost 2 bases to trimming and J lost 5 bases; unmatched junction nucleotides: 5.

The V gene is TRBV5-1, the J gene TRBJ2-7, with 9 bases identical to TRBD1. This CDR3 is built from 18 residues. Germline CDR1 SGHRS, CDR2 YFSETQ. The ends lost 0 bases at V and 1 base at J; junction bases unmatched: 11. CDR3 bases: TGCGCCAGCAGCTTGGTAGGGTCCTGGGACAGGGTATCCTACGAGCAGTACTTC. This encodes CASSLVGSWDRVSYEQYF. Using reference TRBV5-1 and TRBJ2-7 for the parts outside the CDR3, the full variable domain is KAGVTQTPRYLIKTRGQQVTLSCSPISGHRSVSWYQQTPGQGLQFLFEYFSETQRNKGNFPGRFSGRQFSNSRSEMNVSTLELGDSALYLCASSLVGSWDRVSYEQYFGPGTRLTVT.

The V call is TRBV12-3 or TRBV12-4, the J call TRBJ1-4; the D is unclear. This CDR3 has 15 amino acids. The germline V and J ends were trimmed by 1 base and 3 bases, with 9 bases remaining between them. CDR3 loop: CASSLEVISNEKLFF. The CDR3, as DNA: TGTGCCAGCAGTTTAGAGGTGATCTCTAATGAAAAACTGTTTTTT.

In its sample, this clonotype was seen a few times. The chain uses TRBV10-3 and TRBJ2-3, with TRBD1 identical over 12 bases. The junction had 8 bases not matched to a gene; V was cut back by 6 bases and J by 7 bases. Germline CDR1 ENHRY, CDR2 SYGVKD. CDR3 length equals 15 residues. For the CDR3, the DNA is TGTGCCATCAGGAATTCCGGGACAGGGGGCCATACGCAGTATTTT. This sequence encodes CAIRNSGTGGHTQYF.